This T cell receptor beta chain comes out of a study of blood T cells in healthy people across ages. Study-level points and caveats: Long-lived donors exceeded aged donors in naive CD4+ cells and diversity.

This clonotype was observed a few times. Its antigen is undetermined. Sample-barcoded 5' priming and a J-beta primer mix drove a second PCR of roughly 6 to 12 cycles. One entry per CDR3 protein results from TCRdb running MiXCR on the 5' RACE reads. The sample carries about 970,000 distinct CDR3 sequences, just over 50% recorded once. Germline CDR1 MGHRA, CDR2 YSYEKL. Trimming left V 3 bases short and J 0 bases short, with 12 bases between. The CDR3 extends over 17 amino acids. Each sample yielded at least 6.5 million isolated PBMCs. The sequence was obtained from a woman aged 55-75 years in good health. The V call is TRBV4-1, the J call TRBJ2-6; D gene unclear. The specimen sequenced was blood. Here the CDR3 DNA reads TGCGCCAGCAGCCATAGTCACGCTGACTCTGGGGCCAACGTCCTGACTTTC. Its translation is CASSHSHADSGANVLTF.